The present T cell receptor (beta chain) was sequenced within a study of blood T cells in healthy people across ages. Broader study findings: Roughly linearly, TCR beta diversity per million T cells fell as age increased.

Total RNA amounts of at least 6 micrograms were extracted per sample. Next came a second PCR, run for roughly 6 to 11 cycles, which used a sample-barcoded 5' primer along with a J-beta primer mix. TCRdb reprocessed the 5' RACE reads via MiXCR and lists one record per CDR3 protein. The sample gives fewer than 950,000 distinct CDR3 sequences, 40% to 65% of which show up once; roughly 37% is in the top ten. About this clonotype: The antigen is undetermined.

This TCR came from a man older than 75 in good health. Sequencing was done on a sample of blood.

CDR3 in DNA: TGTGCCAGCAGTTTATCGCAGGAGGGTAACACTGAAGCTTTCTTT. Amino acids: CASSLSQEGNTEAFF. This rearrangement joins TRBV27 to TRBJ1-1; no reliable D call. V lost 0 bases and J lost 2, with 10 bases in between. Germline CDR1 reads MNHEY; CDR2 reads SMNVEV (reference sequence). The length of the CDR3 is 15 residues.